Following are 5 T cell receptor beta chains from one sample sequenced in a study of cytomegalovirus exposure and HLA in healthy donors. Profiling relied on immunoSEQ multiplex PCR, and the TCRdb table lists in-frame clones only, not all of them. The repertoire has 100,000 to 150,000 clones, 85% to 90% of them found once; the top ten carry 0.95% to 1.3%. The sequenced sample was PBMCs. These receptors all stem from a woman aged 18-30 years in good health and CMV-seronegative.

V is TRBV27 and J is TRBJ2-5; D is uncertain. The length of the CDR3 is 15 residues. V was clipped by 0 bases and J by 4 bases, with 12 bases between them. Germline loops: CDR1 MNHEY, CDR2 SMNVEV (reference sequence). The CDR3 spells CASSLSISRSETQYF. The CDR3 nucleotides are TGTGCCAGCAGTTTATCGATATCGCGGTCAGAGACCCAGTACTTC.

V usage is TRBV2 and J usage is TRBJ2-7; D unclear. The CDR3 is made up of 11 amino acids. Trimming left V 7 bases short and J 6 bases short, with 10 bases between. Germline CDR1 reads SNHLY; CDR2 reads FYNNEI. In DNA, the CDR3 is TGTGCCAGCACGGAATTGGGCGAGCAGTACGTC. This sequence encodes CASTELGEQYV.

The chain carries TRBV4-3 and TRBJ2-3, with 7 positions matching TRBD1. The CDR3 has 18 amino acids. J was trimmed by 4 bases and V by 4 bases; bases with no gene match: 17. Germline assignment: CDR1 LGHNA and CDR2 YSLEER. The CDR3 sequence: CASSRLSPPGGVADTQYF. Here the CDR3 DNA reads TGCGCCAGCAGCCGCCTCTCTCCGCCAGGGGGAGTCGCAGATACGCAGTATTTT.

V gene TRBV7-2 combines with J gene TRBJ1-5; a possible D gene is TRBD1 (5 bases). This CDR3 is built from 15 residues. In germline, CDR1 is SGHTA, CDR2 FQGNSA. Trimming removed 1 base from V and 1 base from J, with 8 bases in between. The CDR3 here is CASSLVQGSNQPQHF. The CDR3 region has the DNA TGTGCCAGCAGCTTAGTCCAGGGAAGCAATCAGCCCCAGCATTTT.

The CDR3: CASSLWRSRTGGGQPQHF. In nucleotides, the CDR3 is TGTGCCAGCAGCTTGTGGAGAAGTCGGACCGGGGGAGGGCAGCCCCAGCATTTT. The chain uses TRBV5-6 and TRBJ1-5; a possible D gene is TRBD1 (5 bases). This CDR3 is 18 amino acids long. With 1 base removed from V and 7 bases from J, the gap between germline ends came to 24 bases. CDR1 and CDR2 (germline): SGHDT, YYEEEE.